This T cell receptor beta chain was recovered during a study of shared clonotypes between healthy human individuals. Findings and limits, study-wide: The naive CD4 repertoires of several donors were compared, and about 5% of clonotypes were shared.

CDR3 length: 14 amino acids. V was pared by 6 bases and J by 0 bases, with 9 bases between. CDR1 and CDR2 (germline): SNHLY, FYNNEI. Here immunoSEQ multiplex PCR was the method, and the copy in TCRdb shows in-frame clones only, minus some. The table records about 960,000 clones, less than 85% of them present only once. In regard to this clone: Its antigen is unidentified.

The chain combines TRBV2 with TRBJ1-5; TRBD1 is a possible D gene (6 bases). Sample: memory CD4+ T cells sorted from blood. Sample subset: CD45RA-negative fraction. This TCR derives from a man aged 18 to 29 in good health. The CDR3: CASSRDNSNQPQHF. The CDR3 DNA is TGTGCCAGCAGCCGGGACAATAGCAATCAGCCCCAGCATTTT. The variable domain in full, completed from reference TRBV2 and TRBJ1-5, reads EPEVTQTPSHQVTQMGQEVILRCVPISNHLYFYWYRQILGQKVEFLVSFYNNEISEKSEIFDDQFSVERPDGSNFTLKIRSTKLEDSAMYFCASSRDNSNQPQHFGDGTRLSIL.